The entry that follows covers one TCR beta chain sequence. PCR primers comprised 60 Vbeta and 13 Jbeta primers. Clones were sequenced by immunoSEQ multiplex PCR, and TCRdb holds only the in-frame ones, with some missing. The data show some 210,000 clones, about 72% seen once. This entry belongs to a study of cytomegalovirus exposure and HLA in healthy donors. The germline V gene encodes CDR1 WNHNN and CDR2 SYGVQD (reference sequence). There are 13 residues in the CDR3. The sequencing input was PBMCs. The chain uses TRBV10-1 and TRBJ2-5, with D perhaps TRBD2 (6 bases). The assigned J gene may be wrong: the sequence end matches TRBJ2-7 better. The sequence was obtained from a male donor in good health and CMV-seronegative. CDR3 bases: TGCGCCAGCAGCCGGGACTGGGCCTACGAGCAGTACTTC. The encoded protein is CASSRDWAYEQYF.